Presented here are 2 T cell receptor beta chains from one specimen sequenced in a study of early T cells in non-severe SARS-CoV-2 infection. TCRdb reanalysed the 5' RACE reads using MiXCR and keeps one entry per CDR3 protein. This sample carries about 54,000 distinct CDR3 sequences, around 7% of them seen once, and the ten largest clones take approximately 5.5%. This sample comprised whole blood, obtained at baseline. The receptors stem from an adult who was a healthcare worker with PCR-confirmed SARS-CoV-2 infection or an uninfected control (not recorded which).

This clonotype has only a few counts. This chain links TRBV18 with TRBJ1-4, with D uncertain. V gave up 4 bases and J gave up 4 bases, with 13 bases separating them. Germline CDR1 and CDR2: KGHSH and LQKENI. CDR3 length: 15 amino acids. The CDR3 nucleotides read TGTGCCAGCTCACTTACCCAGTTGGGTAATGAAAAACTGTTTTTT. Translating gives CASSLTQLGNEKLFF. The full variable domain, its missing parts supplied by reference TRBV18 and TRBJ1-4, is NAGVMQNPRHLVRRRGQEARLRCSPMKGHSHVYWYRQLPEEGLKFMVYLQKENIIDESGMPKERFSAEFPKEGPSILRIQQVVRGDSAAYFCASSLTQLGNEKLFFGSGTQLSVL.

CDR3 amino acids: CASSLKGLNLENYGYTF. As DNA, the CDR3 is TGTGCCAGCAGCTTGAAGGGCTTGAATCTGGAGAACTATGGCTACACCTTC. The chain recombines TRBV5-6 with TRBJ1-2; D is unresolved. Germline values: CDR1 SGHDT, CDR2 YYEEEE. This CDR3 has 17 amino acids. Deletions cut 1 base from V and 2 bases from J, with 18 bases between. Variable domain in full (rest from reference TRBV5-6 and TRBJ1-2): DAGVTQSPTHLIKTRGQQVTLRCSPKSGHDTVSWYQQALGQGPQFIFQYYEEEERQRGNFPDRFSGHQFPNYSSELNVNALLLGDSALYLCASSLKGLNLENYGYTFGSGTRLTVV.